A selection of T cell receptor beta chains follows, all from one sample in a study of regulatory T cells in long-lasting Graves disease. MiXCR was run by TCRdb on the multiplex PCR reads, yielding one entry per CDR3 protein. Found here are 400,000 to 450,000 distinct CDR3 sequences, more than 12% of them singletons; the top ten hold 15% to 20%. This sample was shared with a second study, whose subject was T cells in Graves' hyperthyroidism and ophthalmopathy.

The material was peripheral blood mononuclear cells (PBMCs), obtained at new diagnosis, from a patient treated with antithyroid drugs. The origin of the receptors is a young woman with Graves disease. CDR3s include the opening cysteine and the closing phenylalanine or tryptophan. A D gene is named only where the DNA matches it firmly. Expanded clones are given a class, and other clones once, few, many or no size at all.

CDR3,DNA,D,size,J,V
CAWRQAYNEQFF,TGTGCCTGGAGACAGGCCTACAATGAGCAGTTCTTC,.,many,TRBJ2-1,TRBV30
CASSYGGGLAPSYEQYF,TGTGCCAGCAGTTACGGGGGGGGACTAGCGCCTTCCTACGAGCAGTACTTC,TRBD2,.,TRBJ2-7,TRBV6-5
CASSQARDRYNEQFF,TGTGCCAGCAGCCAAGCCCGGGACAGATACAATGAGCAGTTCTTC,TRBD1,many,TRBJ2-1,TRBV3-1
CASSNHPQGPDTQYF,TGTGCCAGCAGCAACCATCCACAGGGGCCAGATACGCAGTATTTT,TRBD1,.,TRBJ2-3,TRBV12-3/TRBV12-4
CASRRQENTEAFF,TGTGCCAGCAGGCGACAGGAGAACACTGAAGCTTTCTTT,.,many,TRBJ1-1,TRBV6-4
CASSDRGAQYF,TGCGCCAGCAGTGACAGGGGGGCCCAGTACTTC,.,few,TRBJ2-5,TRBV10-2
CASSEVWSSGSQTQYF,TGTGCCAGCAGTGAAGTTTGGAGTAGCGGGAGTCAGACCCAGTACTTC,TRBD2,few,TRBJ2-5,TRBV6-1
CASSPEQVALGDTQYF,TGTGCCAGCAGCCCGGAACAGGTTGCCCTGGGAGATACGCAGTATTTT,.,many,TRBJ2-3,TRBV12-3/TRBV12-4
CASSLYQGEAFF,TGTGCCAGCAGTCTATACCAGGGAGAGGCTTTCTTT,.,few,TRBJ1-1,TRBV5-4
CAISRGGGTEAFF,TGTGCCATCAGCAGAGGAGGGGGCACTGAAGCTTTCTTT,.,few,TRBJ1-1,TRBV10-3
CASRGQNDGYTF,TGCGCCAGCAGAGGGCAGAACGATGGCTACACCTTC,.,.,TRBJ1-2,TRBV5-1
CASMREYNEQFF,TGTGCCAGCATGAGGGAGTACAATGAGCAGTTCTTC,.,many,TRBJ2-1,TRBV6-1
CASSQDGSSSKNIQYF,TGTGCCAGCAGCCAAGACGGGAGTAGTTCCAAAAACATTCAGTACTTC,.,.,TRBJ2-4,TRBV14
CAWSGGLAGITSYNEQYF,TGTGCCTGGAGTGGGGGACTAGCGGGAATTACCTCCTACAATGAGCAGTACTTC,TRBD2,.,TRBJ2-7,TRBV30
CSVEGGQANEKLFF,TGCAGCGTTGAGGGGGGACAGGCTAATGAAAAACTGTTTTTT,TRBD1,many,TRBJ1-4,TRBV29-1
CSAREREGRSEQFF,TGCAGTGCTAGAGAGCGGGAGGGCCGAAGTGAGCAGTTCTTC,TRBD2,.,TRBJ2-1,TRBV20-1
CASSPTLAVVGDTQYF,TGTGCCAGCAGCCCGACACTAGCGGTGGTGGGAGATACGCAGTATTTT,TRBD2,.,TRBJ2-3,TRBV7-9
CASSVAGLTDTQYF,TGCGCCAGCAGCGTAGCGGGACTCACAGATACGCAGTATTTT,TRBD2,many,TRBJ2-3,TRBV10-1
CASSYSGGGTSGRAGEQFF,TGTGCCAGCAGTTACTCGGGGGGGGGCACTAGCGGGAGGGCCGGTGAGCAGTTCTTC,TRBD2,many,TRBJ2-1,TRBV6-2/TRBV6-3
CASIRGGGGELFF,TGTGCCAGCATCCGGGGGGGGGGCGGGGAGCTGTTTTTT,TRBD2,few,TRBJ2-2,TRBV6-1
CASRIHGALQAEAFF,TGTGCCAGCAGGATTCATGGCGCGTTACAGGCTGAAGCTTTCTTT,.,many,TRBJ1-1,TRBV2
CASTLGAGRRQGNNEQFF,TGTGCCAGTACCCTAGGAGCAGGGCGCAGGCAGGGAAACAATGAGCAGTTCTTC,.,few,TRBJ2-1,TRBV19
CSFLLGTPLEQYF,TGCAGTTTCCTCCTCGGGACTCCTCTCGAGCAGTACTTC,.,many,TRBJ2-7,TRBV20-1